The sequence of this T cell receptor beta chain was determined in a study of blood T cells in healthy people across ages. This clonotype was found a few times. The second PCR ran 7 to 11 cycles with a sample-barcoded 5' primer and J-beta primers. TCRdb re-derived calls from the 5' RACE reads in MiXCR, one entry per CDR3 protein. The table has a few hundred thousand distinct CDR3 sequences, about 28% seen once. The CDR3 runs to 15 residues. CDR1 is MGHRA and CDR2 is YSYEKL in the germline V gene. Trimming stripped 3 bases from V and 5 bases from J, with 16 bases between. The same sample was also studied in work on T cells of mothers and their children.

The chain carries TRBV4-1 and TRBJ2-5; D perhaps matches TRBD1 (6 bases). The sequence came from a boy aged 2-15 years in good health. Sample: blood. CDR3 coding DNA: TGCGCCAGCAGCCAGGTCACAGGGTACTTGGAGACCCAGTACTTC. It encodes CASSQVTGYLETQYF.